The entry that follows covers one T cell receptor beta chain sequence. Produced via immunoSEQ multiplex PCR; TCRdb's table is partial and in-frame only. The sample contains 100,000 to 150,000 clones, about nine tenths of which appear only once. The data stem from a study of OX40 agonist ivuxolimab in advanced cancers. The CDR3 totals 13 residues. Trimming pared 3 bases from V and 5 bases from J, leaving 8 bases between. The germline V gene has CDR1 SGDLS and CDR2 YYNGEE. Sequencing was performed on CD4+ or CD8+ T cells sorted from blood, taken in a trial of the OX40 agonist ivuxolimab. The sequence came from an adult with an advanced solid tumor such as melanoma, head and neck, liver or kidney cancer. The V gene is TRBV9, the J gene TRBJ2-2; D unresolved. CDR3 loop: CASSGWGTGELFF. The CDR3 region has the DNA TGTGCCAGCAGCGGCTGGGGTACCGGGGAGCTGTTTTTT. The entire variable domain, with the rest obtained from reference TRBV9 and TRBJ2-2, is as follows: DSGVTQTPKHLITATGQRVTLRCSPRSGDLSVYWYQQSLDQGLQFLIQYYNGEERAKGNILERFSAQQFPDLHSELNLSSLELGDSALYFCASSGWGTGELFFGEGSRLTVL.